This note documents a single T cell receptor (beta chain) sequence. The CDR3 runs to 15 residues. Trimming cost V 3 bases and J 5 bases; bases outside gene matches: 7. Per germline, CDR1 SGHDN and CDR2 FVKESK. The data were obtained in a study of blood T cell repertoires in COVID-19. TCRdb's copy holds only in-frame clones and misses some; the assay was immunoSEQ multiplex PCR. The sample contains over 150,000 clones, 88% of which appear only once. The sequencing sample was made of PBMCs or T cells enriched from blood (not recorded which). The chain couples TRBV14 to TRBJ2-1; TRBD2 agrees at 7 bases. The receptor was derived from a woman in her late teens or twenties who had recovered from COVID-19. The CDR3 region is CASSHLAAFNNEQFF. In DNA, the CDR3 is TGTGCCAGCAGCCATCTAGCGGCCTTTAACAATGAGCAGTTCTTC.